This is a list of T cell receptor beta chains from one sample in a study of tumor and adjacent non-tumor tissue in lung cancer. TCRdb re-called the multiplex PCR reads with MiXCR, one entry per CDR3 protein. The sample lists fewer than 80,000 distinct CDR3 sequences, 55% to 70% occurring once. The sample taken for sequencing was lung tumor tissue. These receptors were taken from a woman aged 65 to 85 with non-small cell lung cancer. Each CDR3 is given with its conserved first and last residue. Fields, in order: clone size, V gene, J gene, CDR3 protein. Part of the rows lack a size; the others show once, few, many or a class for expanded clones.

>once|TRBV6-1|TRBJ2-6
CASSQGSNSGANVLTF
>many|TRBV29-1|TRBJ1-5
CSVSEGNNQPQHF
>medium-sized|TRBV12-3/TRBV12-4|TRBJ1-1
CASSWGDRGATEAFF
>many|TRBV20-1|TRBJ2-5
CSARDWGLAGETQYF
>NA|TRBV29-1|TRBJ2-2
CSAMISAGELFF
>NA|TRBV12-3/TRBV12-4|TRBJ1-4
CASSMGHNNEKLFF
>NA|TRBV30|TRBJ1-3
CACSMKGGGDTIYF
>NA|TRBV24-1|TRBJ2-1
CTTSGLAGHNEQFF
>few|TRBV7-9|TRBJ2-3
CPSRPGSTDTQYF
>many|TRBV11-2|TRBJ2-3
CASTSYTDTQYF
>NA|TRBV7-6|TRBJ2-1
CASSLSVRDKEQLF
>NA|TRBV5-4|TRBJ2-4
CASSLEGAGREKNIHYF
>NA|TRBV11-1|TRBJ2-1
CASSPEGRYEQFF
>NA|TRBV6-5|TRBJ1-1
CASSYTTAYTEAFF
>NA|TRBV28|TRBJ2-1
CASSGGSGRESSYDEQFF
>NA|TRBV29-1|TRBJ1-5
CSFEGGNNEPQHF
>many|TRBV28|TRBJ1-5
CASSLIQGSNQPQHF
>NA|TRBV29-1|TRBJ1-6
CSVEDRGPGSPLHF
>many|TRBV28|TRBJ2-2
CASGRTGDTGELFF
>NA|TRBV19|TRBJ2-6
CASSIGGGTGISGANVLTF
>NA|TRBV4-1|TRBJ1-1
CDSSQDSGQALLNTEAFF
>NA|TRBV6-5|TRBJ2-4
CASSPTSAGNIQYF
>NA|TRBV10-2|TRBJ1-4
CASNERPRNEKLFF
>NA|TRBV7-9|TRBJ1-5
CVSSLYTGAEDQPRHF
>NA|TRBV4-1|TRBJ2-2
CASSPLTLRLSGGSNTGELFF
>many|TRBV5-1|TRBJ1-5
CASSLSGLWAQPQHF
>NA|TRBV6-5|TRBJ2-1
CASSLLWAVYNEQFF
>many|TRBV20-1|TRBJ2-1
CSARDRSPGEQFF
>few|TRBV29-1|TRBJ1-2
CSVESGAGDYTF
>few|TRBV5-6|TRBJ2-1
CASGPGLEAYNEQFF
>many|TRBV28|TRBJ2-7
CASRTTGIGEQYF
>once|TRBV29-1|TRBJ2-3
CSGLFTGADTHYF
>NA|TRBV28|TRBJ2-7
CASSLRGGLFSHEQYF
>NA|TRBV29-1|TRBJ2-1
CSAESGYSEQFF
>NA|TRBV4-2|TRBJ1-1
CASSQSSGNTEAFF
>NA|TRBV12-3/TRBV12-4|TRBJ2-4
CASSIGLAKNIQYF
>once|TRBV11-2|TRBJ2-3
CASNFGRIGTSRGDTQYF
>NA|TRBV10-3|TRBJ2-3
CGISEYNTDTQYF
>NA|TRBV6-1|TRBJ2-7
CARTRQPLTGMDEQYF
>many|TRBV10-3|TRBJ2-7
CAISEGRAAYEQYF
>NA|TRBV6-5|TRBJ2-5
CARILQGAQGETQYF
>NA|TRBV6-6|TRBJ1-2
CASSMAVGDYTF
>many|TRBV20-1|TRBJ2-5
CSATGTGGLRETQYF
>NA|TRBV5-1|TRBJ2-3
CASSQTSGSRTDTEYF
>NA|TRBV29-1|TRBJ2-7
CSPTTGGYERYF
>NA|TRBV12-3/TRBV12-4|TRBJ2-7
CASSRGNSYERYF
>NA|TRBV29-1|TRBJ2-3
CSGGEETDVQYF
>NA|TRBV6-1|TRBJ2-2
CASSGRGVMNTGELFF